Each of the 29 T cell receptor beta chains below was sequenced from the same sample in a study of chemoradiotherapy in HPV16-positive cancers. Libraries were prepared by immunoSEQ multiplex PCR; TCRdb keeps only in-frame clonotypes and omits some of them. In the table there are around 53,000 clones, 90% of which are singletons. The source material was blood, sampled from a patient who underwent chemoradiotherapy. All receptors come from a human donor with HPV-associated anogenital cancer.

The chain combines TRBV6-5 with TRBJ1-4; possibly TRBD1 for D (6 bases). The germline V and J ends were trimmed by 10 bases and 8 bases, with 20 bases remaining between them. The CDR3 extends over 14 amino acids. The V gene's germline CDR1 is MNHEY and CDR2 SVGAGI. The CDR3 protein is CATAETGWEEKLFF. CDR3 DNA: TGTGCCACCGCGGAAACAGGGTGGGAGGAAAAACTGTTTTTT.

This chain links TRBV6-1 with TRBJ2-7; D call uncertain. CDR1 and CDR2 from the germline V gene are MNHNS and SASEGT. The CDR3 loop spans 15 amino acids. V shed 6 bases and J shed 2 bases, with 17 bases lying between them. CDR3 nucleotides: TGTGCCAGCAGAGGACGACTCCCTCTCCCCTACGAGCAGTACTTC. This translates into CASRGRLPLPYEQYF.

The chain recombines TRBV5-4 with TRBJ1-1, with TRBD1 matching 8 bases. Germline CDR1 reads SGHNT; CDR2 reads YYREEE (reference sequence). CDR3 length equals 14 residues. V lost 6 bases, J lost 0 bases, and 4 bases stayed unmatched. The CDR3 region is CASTTGGMNTEAFF. The CDR3, as DNA: TGTGCCAGCACCACAGGGGGTATGAACACTGAAGCTTTCTTT.

The chain is built from TRBV9 and TRBJ1-3; D call uncertain. Trimming left V 0 bases short and J 3 bases short, with 10 bases between. The CDR3 is made up of 15 amino acids. Germline lookup yields CDR1 SGDLS and CDR2 YYNGEE. CDR3 nucleotide sequence: TGTGCCAGCAGCGTAGGTGGGCTAGGTGGAAACACCATATATTTT. Its translation: CASSVGGLGGNTIYF.

V is TRBV27 and J is TRBJ1-5, with TRBD1 identical over 7 bases. With V trimmed by 6 bases and J by 1 base, 3 bases remained unmatched. The CDR3 is 14 amino acids. Germline loops: CDR1 MNHEY, CDR2 SMNVEV (reference sequence). The CDR3 nucleotides are TGTGCCAGCAGACAGGGGACAAGCAATCAGCCCCAGCATTTT. Translating gives CASRQGTSNQPQHF.

The V and J genes are TRBV2 and TRBJ2-2; D tentatively fits TRBD1 or TRBD2 (5 bases each). The V end lost 5 bases, the J end lost 4 bases, and 14 bases lay between the germline ends. The CDR3 loop spans 15 amino acids. CDR1 and CDR2 from the germline V gene are SNHLY and FYNNEI. CDR3 nucleotide sequence: TGTGCCAGCAGTTACGAACAGGCGGGCACCGGGGAGCTGTTTTTT. Translation: CASSYEQAGTGELFF. Full variable domain (outside the CDR3, taken from reference TRBV2 and TRBJ2-2): EPEVTQTPSHQVTQMGQEVILRCVPISNHLYFYWYRQILGQKVEFLVSFYNNEISEKSEIFDDQFSVERPDGSNFTLKIRSTKLEDSAMYFCASSYEQAGTGELFFGEGSRLTVL.

This chain joins TRBV2 and TRBJ2-7, with TRBD2 matching 11 bases. V lost 7 bases, J lost 0 bases, and 2 bases stayed unmatched. The CDR3 runs 14 residues. Germline V CDR1 and CDR2: SNHLY, FYNNEI. The CDR3 DNA reads as TGTGCCAGCACTAGCGGGAGGTCCTCCTACGAGCAGTACTTC. Translated, it gives CASTSGRSSYEQYF. Full variable domain (outside the CDR3, taken from reference TRBV2 and TRBJ2-7): EPEVTQTPSHQVTQMGQEVILRCVPISNHLYFYWYRQILGQKVEFLVSFYNNEISEKSEIFDDQFSVERPDGSNFTLKIRSTKLEDSAMYFCASTSGRSSYEQYFGPGTRLTVT.

The chain is built from TRBV10-3 and TRBJ1-2; D gene ambiguous. Trimming shortened V by 3 bases and J by 6 bases, and 23 bases separated the two germline ends. This CDR3 has 17 residues. Germline assignment: CDR1 ENHRY and CDR2 SYGVKD. In DNA form, the CDR3 reads TGTGCCATCAGTGAACGCTCAGCCGGGGAGGGCGTCGATGGCTACACCTTC. This encodes CAISERSAGEGVDGYTF.

This chain joins TRBV7-9 and TRBJ2-7; D possibly uses TRBD1 or TRBD2 (5 bases each). This CDR3 is built from 16 residues. Trimming pared 0 bases from V and 0 bases from J, leaving 12 bases between. CDR1 is SEHNR, CDR2 FQNEAQ, per germline (reference sequence). The CDR3 reads CASSLALIGTSYEQYF. CDR3 in DNA: TGTGCCAGCAGCTTAGCGCTTATTGGGACCTCCTACGAGCAGTACTTC.

The chain employs TRBV6-1 and TRBJ1-6, with a weak D call TRBD1 (5 bases). The V end lost 2 bases, the J end lost 5 bases, and 10 bases lay between the germline ends. The CDR3 extends over 15 amino acids. The germline gives CDR1 MNHNS, CDR2 SASEGT. The CDR3 DNA reads TGTGCCAGCAGTGAAAGCGGGACGGATAATTCACCCCTCCACTTT. Encoded protein: CASSESGTDNSPLHF.

The CDR3 is CASSRPDYRETQYF. CDR3 DNA sequence: TGTGCCAGCAGCCGACCGGACTACAGGGAGACCCAGTACTTC. The rearrangement uses TRBV7-2 and TRBJ2-5; D perhaps matches TRBD2 (6 bases). The CDR3 spans 14 residues. The germline V and J ends were trimmed by 5 bases and 5 bases, with 15 bases remaining between them. Germline CDR1 is SGHTA and CDR2 is FQGNSA.

The J gene is TRBJ1-6, the V gene TRBV5-5; tentatively, D is TRBD1 (5 bases). CDR3 length equals 15 residues. Germline CDR1 reads SGHKS; CDR2 reads YYEKEE (reference sequence). With 3 bases removed from V and 8 bases from J, the gap between germline ends came to 15 bases. This CDR3 is CASSSQRGADSPLHF. As DNA, the CDR3 is TGTGCCAGCAGCTCACAACGGGGCGCCGATTCACCCCTCCACTTT. The whole variable domain, remainder taken from reference TRBV5-5 and TRBJ1-6, is DAGVTQSPTHLIKTRGQQVTLRCSPISGHKSVSWYQQVLGQGPQFIFQYYEKEERGRGNFPDRFSARQFPNYSSELNVNALLLGDSALYLCASSSQRGADSPLHFGNGTRLTVT.

The chain combines TRBV5-1 with TRBJ2-2, with a possible D match to TRBD1 (5 bases). V lost 0 bases and J 4 bases, leaving 13 bases between the germline ends. Germline CDR1 and CDR2: SGHRS and YFSETQ. The CDR3 spans 16 residues. CDR3 DNA: TGCGCCAGCAGCTTGGGTGGACAAACGACCACCGGGGAGCTGTTTTTT. It translates to CASSLGGQTTTGELFF.

The CDR3 DNA sequence: TGCGCCAGCAGCCAAGAGGGCAGGGACTACGAGCAGTACTTC. This translates into CASSQEGRDYEQYF. The V gene is TRBV4-3, the J gene TRBJ2-7, with a weak D call TRBD1 (5 bases). Germline values: CDR1 LGHNA, CDR2 YSLEER. CDR3 length: 14 residues. The V end lost 0 bases, the J end lost 3 bases, and 9 bases lay between the germline ends.

The CDR3 loop reads CAWALGRGSYEQYF. The CDR3 nucleotides read TGTGCCTGGGCCCTTGGGCGGGGGTCCTACGAGCAGTACTTC. The V and J genes are TRBV30 and TRBJ2-7, with 7 bases fitting TRBD2. Germline V gene data show CDR1 as GTSNPN and CDR2 as SVGIG (reference sequence). With 5 bases clipped from V and 1 base from J, the junction kept 8 bases outside the gene matches. This CDR3 region has 14 residues.

This sequence joins TRBV6-5 and TRBJ1-2, with D perhaps TRBD1 (6 bases). CDR1 MNHEY and CDR2 SVGAGI come from the germline V gene. The CDR3 is 15 amino acids. Trimming pared 5 bases from V and 4 bases from J, leaving 17 bases between. CDR3 sequence reads: CASSRPGGAGYGYTF. The CDR3 nucleotides are TGTGCCAGCAGTAGACCGGGGGGCGCGGGCTATGGCTACACCTTC.

The rearrangement joins TRBV4-1 to TRBJ2-1, with unresolved D. V shed 1 base and J shed 0 bases, with 10 bases lying between them. The CDR3 length is 16 residues. The germline V gene has CDR1 MGHRA and CDR2 YSYEKL. The CDR3 is CASSQAEFSSYNEQFF. The CDR3 coding sequence is TGCGCCAGCAGCCAAGCGGAATTTAGCTCCTACAATGAGCAGTTCTTC.

The chain joins TRBV9 to TRBJ2-7; a weak D match, TRBD2 (5 bases). Germline lookup yields CDR1 SGDLS and CDR2 YYNGEE. V lost 1 base and J lost 6, with 11 bases in between. The CDR3 covers 13 residues. The CDR3 nucleotides are TGTGCCAGCAGCGTAAATCTGGGGAGCGAGCAGTACTTC. It translates to CASSVNLGSEQYF.

The chain links TRBV29-1 to TRBJ2-5; 7 bases align to TRBD2. This CDR3 comprises 14 residues. Trimming cost V 6 bases and J 2 bases; bases outside gene matches: 9. The germline V gene encodes CDR1 SQVTM and CDR2 ANQGSEA. The CDR3 nucleotides are TGCAGCGTGGGGCCGGCTAGCGGACAAGAGACCCAGTACTTC. Amino acid sequence: CSVGPASGQETQYF.

V is TRBV7-9 and J is TRBJ2-3; D may match TRBD1 or TRBD2 (5 bases each). The CDR3 covers 14 residues. CDR1 and CDR2 from the germline V gene are SEHNR and FQNEAQ (reference sequence). V lost 6 bases and J lost 6, with 16 bases in between. The DNA of the CDR3 is TGTGCCAGCAGTTATACCGGGACGGGTGATACGCAGTATTTT. Its translation is CASSYTGTGDTQYF.

V and J are TRBV5-5 and TRBJ1-2; 9 bases agree with TRBD1. With 3 bases clipped from V and 3 bases from J, the junction kept 0 bases outside the gene matches. The germline V gene has CDR1 SGHKS and CDR2 YYEKEE (reference sequence). The CDR3 is 13 residues long. The CDR3, as DNA: TGTGCCAGCAGCTGGACAGGGGACTATGGCTACACCTTC. It translates to CASSWTGDYGYTF. The variable domain in full, completed from reference TRBV5-5 and TRBJ1-2, reads DAGVTQSPTHLIKTRGQQVTLRCSPISGHKSVSWYQQVLGQGPQFIFQYYEKEERGRGNFPDRFSARQFPNYSSELNVNALLLGDSALYLCASSWTGDYGYTFGSGTRLTVV.

The chain uses TRBV28 and TRBJ2-7; 9 bases match TRBD1. Germline V CDR1 and CDR2: MDHEN, SYDVKM. The ends lost 4 bases at V and 5 bases at J; junction bases unmatched: 12. The CDR3 totals 16 residues. The CDR3 reads CASSSTAGTGLNEQYF. The CDR3 DNA sequence: TGTGCCAGCAGTTCCACGGCCGGGACAGGGCTGAACGAGCAGTACTTC.

This chain joins TRBV5-4 and TRBJ1-4, with D unresolved. Trimming pared 3 bases from V and 4 bases from J, leaving 10 bases between. Germline V gives CDR1 SGHNT, CDR2 YYREEE (reference sequence). The CDR3 is 14 residues long. The CDR3 DNA sequence: TGTGCCAGCAGCTCTCGGACGGGTAATGAAAAACTGTTTTTT. Translation gives CASSSRTGNEKLFF. Combining the CDR3 with reference TRBV5-4 and TRBJ1-4 gives the whole variable domain ETGVTQSPTHLIKTRGQQVTLRCSSQSGHNTVSWYQQALGQGPQFIFQYYREEENGRGNFPPRFSGLQFPNYSSELNVNALELDDSALYLCASSSRTGNEKLFFGSGTQLSVL.

The chain links TRBV6-5 to TRBJ2-1; the D gene is possibly TRBD1 (6 bases). This CDR3 spans 15 amino acids. Trimming took 6 bases from V and 7 from J, leaving 19 bases between them. Germline V gives CDR1 MNHEY, CDR2 SVGAGI. CDR3: CASRPRRTVGNEQFF. The CDR3, as DNA: TGTGCCAGCAGACCCCGGAGGACAGTCGGTAATGAGCAGTTCTTC.

This chain connects TRBV5-4 to TRBJ1-2; no definite D call. The CDR3 length is 11 residues. V was cut by 4 bases and J by 5 bases, with 6 bases left in between. CDR1 is SGHNT, CDR2 YYREEE, per germline (reference sequence). The CDR3, as DNA: TGTGCCAGCAGCCCCCCTTATGGCTACACCTTC. Protein: CASSPPYGYTF.

The chain links TRBV18 to TRBJ1-1, with D hard to call. This CDR3 is 15 amino acids long. The V gene lost 0 bases and the J gene lost 0 bases, with 8 bases spanning the gap. CDR1 KGHSH and CDR2 LQKENI come from the germline V gene. The CDR3 DNA follows: TGTGCCAGCTCACCACCTGGCAGCTTGAACACTGAAGCTTTCTTT. As protein: CASSPPGSLNTEAFF.

The chain's CDR3 is CASSSGTSYEQYF. The CDR3 DNA reads as TGTGCCAGCAGCTCCGGGACCTCCTACGAGCAGTACTTC. The genes are TRBV6-6 and TRBJ2-7; D may match TRBD1 or TRBD2 (5 bases each). Trimming pared 6 bases from V and 0 bases from J, leaving 9 bases between. The CDR3 length is 13 residues. Germline V gene sequence: CDR1 MNHNY, CDR2 SVGAGI (reference sequence).

This clone was seen once. The V and J genes are TRBV15 and TRBJ2-4; D is possibly TRBD1 (5 bases). V was trimmed by 6 bases and J by 3 bases, leaving 18 bases between them. Germline lookup yields CDR1 LNHNV and CDR2 YYDKDF (reference sequence). The CDR3 is 16 amino acids. The CDR3 spells CATRHPQGRGKNIQYF. As DNA, the CDR3 is TGTGCCACCAGACACCCTCAGGGTCGTGGCAAAAACATTCAGTACTTC.

The gene calls are TRBV15 and TRBJ2-1, with D perhaps TRBD2 (7 bases). The CDR3 contains 15 residues. Germline loops: CDR1 LNHNV, CDR2 YYDKDF (reference sequence). The germline V and J ends were trimmed by 3 bases and 7 bases, with 16 bases remaining between them. The DNA for the CDR3 is TGTGCCACCAGCAGGGGAGGGGGGGCGCAAAATGAGCAGTTCTTC. The encoded protein is CATSRGGGAQNEQFF.